This is a list of T cell receptor beta chains from one sample in a study of patients and donors after allogeneic stem cell transplantation. MiXCR was run by TCRdb on the RT-PCR reads, yielding one entry per CDR3 protein. The data contain over 200,000 distinct CDR3 sequences, roughly 38% of them singletons. The specimen was blood, either unsorted or a sorted T cell fraction (not recorded which). These receptors all stem from a human donor who was either an allogeneic HSCT recipient or a stem cell or donor lymphocyte infusion donor (not recorded which). It is not recorded whose cells these are; they may come from a transplant donor. Each CDR3 is given with its conserved first and last residue. The order of the fields is D gene, J gene, V gene, clone size, CDR3 DNA, CDR3 protein. D genes are given only for firm matches. Expanded clones get a size class; other rows say once, few or many, or leave the size out.

TRBD1 | TRBJ1-2 | TRBV29-1 | few | TGCAGCGTTGCCCAAACAGGGGGCTGGGGATATCATGGCTACACCTTC | CSVAQTGGWGYHGYTF
TRBD1 | TRBJ1-4 | TRBV14 | few | TGTGCCAGTTCCCAACTGGGACAGCTTAATGAAAAACTGTTTTTT | CASSQLGQLNEKLFF
. | TRBJ1-1 | TRBV12-3/TRBV12-4 | many | TGTGCCAGCAGCCATGCCGACAGATTTAACACTGAAGCTTTCTTT | CASSHADRFNTEAFF
. | TRBJ1-1 | TRBV18 | . | TGTGCCAGCTCACCCTGGGACTTAGACGGGTTTAAGGATTTCTTT | CASSPWDLDGFKDFF
. | TRBJ1-2 | TRBV7-6 | . | TGTGCCAGCAGCCCCGGCGGAAGAAACTATGGCTACACCTTC | CASSPGGRNYGYTF
. | TRBJ1-2 | TRBV5-1 | . | TGCGCCAGCAGCTTTAGTCCAGGGGCGAACTATGGCTACACCTTC | CASSFSPGANYGYTF
. | TRBJ2-1 | TRBV20-1 | . | TGCAGTGCTAGAGAAGGCCTCAGGTGGTTCTTC | CSAREGLRWFF
. | TRBJ1-1 | TRBV19 | . | TGTGCCAGTAGTATTTTTTCCACAGAGGAGGCTTTCTTT | CASSIFSTEEAFF
. | TRBJ1-2 | TRBV6-2/TRBV6-3 | . | TGTGCCAGCAGTCCCCCATATGGAGGCTACACCTTC | CASSPPYGGYTF
. | TRBJ2-3 | TRBV5-1 | . | TGCGCCAGCAGCTTGTTACGCCAAATCCCAGATACGCAGTATTTT | CASSLLRQIPDTQYF
. | TRBJ1-5 | TRBV12-3/TRBV12-4 | . | TGTGCCAGCAGTTTCGGGGTAGGAACTCAGCCCCAGCATTTT | CASSFGVGTQPQHF
. | TRBJ2-1 | TRBV27 | . | TGTGCCAGCAGCAGGGTTCTTAGCGGCAATGAGCAGTTCTTC | CASSRVLSGNEQFF
. | TRBJ1-1 | TRBV18 | . | TGTGCCAGCTCATCCAGCCCCGGAACTGAAGCTTTCTTT | CASSSSPGTEAFF
. | TRBJ2-1 | TRBV2 | . | TGTGCCAGCAGACCCTTCGCGCAGGGGAAGAATGAGCAGTTCTTC | CASRPFAQGKNEQFF
TRBD1 | TRBJ1-2 | TRBV28 | . | TGTGCCAGCATCCCAGGGACAGCCGAAACCTATGGCTACACCTTC | CASIPGTAETYGYTF
. | TRBJ1-1 | TRBV5-1 | few | TGCGCCAGCAGCTCGAGGGTTGGGAACACTGAAGCTTTCTTT | CASSSRVGNTEAFF
TRBD1 | TRBJ1-5 | TRBV4-1 | few | TGCGCCAGCAGCCAAAACAGGGGTCCTCAGCCCCAGCATTTT | CASSQNRGPQPQHF
. | TRBJ2-1 | TRBV3-1 | . | TGTGCCAGCACCCACGGGGCGGGCAATGAGCAGTTCTTC | CASTHGAGNEQFF
TRBD2 | TRBJ2-1 | TRBV6-6 | once | TGTGCCAGCAGTTACGGGACTAGGGGCTGGGGTGAGCAGTTCTTC | CASSYGTRGWGEQFF
TRBD1 | TRBJ1-1 | TRBV5-1 | many | TGCGCCAGTAAAAAGACAGGGGGCGTCACTGAAGCTTTCTTT | CASKKTGGVTEAFF
TRBD1 | TRBJ1-6 | TRBV20-1 | . | TGCAGTGCTAGTGACAGGGGGCTCAGTAATTCACCCCTCCACTTT | CSASDRGLSNSPLHF
. | TRBJ1-1 | TRBV4-2 | . | TGTGCCAGCAGTGGGGACACTGAAGCTTTCTTT | CASSGDTEAFF
TRBD1 | TRBJ2-1 | TRBV7-6 | many | TGTGCCAGCAGCACAAGACAGGGAATCAACAATGAGCAGTTCTTC | CASSTRQGINNEQFF